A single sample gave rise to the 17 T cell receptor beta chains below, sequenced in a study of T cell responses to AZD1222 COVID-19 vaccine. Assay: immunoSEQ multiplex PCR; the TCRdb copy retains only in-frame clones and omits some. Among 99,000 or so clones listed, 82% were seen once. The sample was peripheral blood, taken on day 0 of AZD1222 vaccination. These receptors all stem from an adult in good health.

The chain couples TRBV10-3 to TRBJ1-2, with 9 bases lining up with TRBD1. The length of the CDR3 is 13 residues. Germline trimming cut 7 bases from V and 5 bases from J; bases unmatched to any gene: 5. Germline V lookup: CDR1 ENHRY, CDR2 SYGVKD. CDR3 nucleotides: TGTGCCATCAAGGGGACAGGGCTTTATGGCTACACCTTC. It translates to CAIKGTGLYGYTF.

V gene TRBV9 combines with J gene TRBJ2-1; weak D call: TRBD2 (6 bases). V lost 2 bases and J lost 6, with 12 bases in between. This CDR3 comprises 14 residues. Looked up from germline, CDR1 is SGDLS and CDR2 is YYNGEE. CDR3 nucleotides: TGTGCCAGCAGCGTGACTAGAACAAGCAATGAGCAGTTCTTC. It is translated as CASSVTRTSNEQFF.

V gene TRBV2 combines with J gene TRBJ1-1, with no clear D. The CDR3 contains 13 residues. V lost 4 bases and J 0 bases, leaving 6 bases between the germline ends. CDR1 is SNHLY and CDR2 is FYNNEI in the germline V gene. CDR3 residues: CASSGWVNTEAFF. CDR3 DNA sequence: TGTGCCAGCAGTGGTTGGGTGAACACTGAAGCTTTCTTT.

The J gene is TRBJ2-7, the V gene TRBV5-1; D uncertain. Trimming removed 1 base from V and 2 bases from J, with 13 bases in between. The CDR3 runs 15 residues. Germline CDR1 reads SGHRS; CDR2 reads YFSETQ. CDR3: CASSLSSANTYEQYF. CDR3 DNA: TGCGCCAGCAGCTTGTCATCGGCTAACACCTACGAGCAGTACTTC.

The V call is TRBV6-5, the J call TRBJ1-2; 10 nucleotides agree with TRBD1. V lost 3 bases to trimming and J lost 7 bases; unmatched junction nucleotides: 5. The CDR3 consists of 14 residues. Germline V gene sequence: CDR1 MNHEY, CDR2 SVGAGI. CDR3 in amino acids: CASSYTGQGTGYTF. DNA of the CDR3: TGTGCCAGCAGTTATACGGGACAGGGGACTGGCTACACCTTC.

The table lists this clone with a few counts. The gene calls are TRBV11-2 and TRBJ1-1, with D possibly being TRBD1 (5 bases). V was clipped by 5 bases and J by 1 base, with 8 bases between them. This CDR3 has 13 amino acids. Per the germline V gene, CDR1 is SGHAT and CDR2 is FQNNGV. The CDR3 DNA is TGTGCCAGCAGCGGTGACAGGAACACTGAAGCTTTCTTT. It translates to CASSGDRNTEAFF.

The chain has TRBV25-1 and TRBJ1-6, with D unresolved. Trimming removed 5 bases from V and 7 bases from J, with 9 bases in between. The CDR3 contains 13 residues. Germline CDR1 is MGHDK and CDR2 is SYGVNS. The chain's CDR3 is CASSKTLNSPLHF. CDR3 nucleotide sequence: TGTGCCAGCAGTAAAACCCTGAATTCACCCCTCCACTTT. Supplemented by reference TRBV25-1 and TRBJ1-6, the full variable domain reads EADIYQTPRYLVIGTGKKITLECSQTMGHDKMYWYQQDPGMELHLIHYSYGVNSTEKGDLSSESTVSRIRTEHFPLTLESARPSHTSQYLCASSKTLNSPLHFGNGTRLTVT.

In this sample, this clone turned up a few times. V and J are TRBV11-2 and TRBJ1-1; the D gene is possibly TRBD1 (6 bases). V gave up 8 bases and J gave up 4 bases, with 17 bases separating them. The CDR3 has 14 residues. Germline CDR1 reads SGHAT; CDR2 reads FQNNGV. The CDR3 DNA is TGTGCCAGCGGGAAGGGGGAGGCCGGCACTGAAGCTTTCTTT. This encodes CASGKGEAGTEAFF.

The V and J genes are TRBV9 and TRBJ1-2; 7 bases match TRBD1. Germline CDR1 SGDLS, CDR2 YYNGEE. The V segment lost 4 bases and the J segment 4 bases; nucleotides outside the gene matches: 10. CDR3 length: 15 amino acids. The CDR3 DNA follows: TGTGCCAGCAGCCCAACAAGCCAGGGGGGCTATGGCTACACCTTC. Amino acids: CASSPTSQGGYGYTF.

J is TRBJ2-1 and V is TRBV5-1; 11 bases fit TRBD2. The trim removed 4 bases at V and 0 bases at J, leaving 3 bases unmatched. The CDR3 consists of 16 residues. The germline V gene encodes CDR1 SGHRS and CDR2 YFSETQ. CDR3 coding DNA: TGCGCCAGCAGCCCGCTAGCGGGGGGCTCCTACAATGAGCAGTTCTTC. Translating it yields CASSPLAGGSYNEQFF. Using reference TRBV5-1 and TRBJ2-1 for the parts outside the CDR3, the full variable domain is KAGVTQTPRYLIKTRGQQVTLSCSPISGHRSVSWYQQTPGQGLQFLFEYFSETQRNKGNFPGRFSGRQFSNSRSEMNVSTLELGDSALYLCASSPLAGGSYNEQFFGPGTRLTVL.

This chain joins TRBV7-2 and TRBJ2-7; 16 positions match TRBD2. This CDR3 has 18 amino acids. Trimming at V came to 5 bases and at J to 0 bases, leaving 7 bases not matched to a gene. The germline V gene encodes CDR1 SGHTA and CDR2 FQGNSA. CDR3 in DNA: TGTGCCAGCAGCGGAGGGACTAGCGGGGGGGCCAACTCCTACGAGCAGTACTTC. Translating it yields CASSGGTSGGANSYEQYF.

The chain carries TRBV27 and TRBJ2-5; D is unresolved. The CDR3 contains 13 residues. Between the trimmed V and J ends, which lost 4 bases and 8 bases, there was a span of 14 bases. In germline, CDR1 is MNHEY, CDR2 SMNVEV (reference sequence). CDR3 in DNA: TGTGCCAGCAGTTCATCCGCCCGGGCCACCCAGTACTTC. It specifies CASSSSARATQYF.

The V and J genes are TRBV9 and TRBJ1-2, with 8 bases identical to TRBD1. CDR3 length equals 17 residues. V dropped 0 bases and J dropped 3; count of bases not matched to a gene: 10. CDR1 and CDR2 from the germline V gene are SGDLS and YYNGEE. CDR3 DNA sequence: TGTGCCAGCAGCGTAGTGGTCACAGGGGGTGAAGACTATGGCTACACCTTC. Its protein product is CASSVVVTGGEDYGYTF.

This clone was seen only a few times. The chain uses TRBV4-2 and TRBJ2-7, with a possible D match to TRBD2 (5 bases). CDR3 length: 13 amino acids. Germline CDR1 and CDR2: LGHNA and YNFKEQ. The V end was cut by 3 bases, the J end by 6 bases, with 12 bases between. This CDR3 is CASSQLIRGEQYF. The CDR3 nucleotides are TGTGCCAGCAGCCAGCTTATACGGGGCGAGCAGTACTTC.

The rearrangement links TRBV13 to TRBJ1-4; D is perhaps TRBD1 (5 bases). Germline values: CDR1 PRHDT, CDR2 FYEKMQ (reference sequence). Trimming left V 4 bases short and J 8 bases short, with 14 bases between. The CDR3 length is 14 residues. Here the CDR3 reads CASSSRRWGEKLFF. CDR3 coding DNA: TGTGCCAGCAGCTCACGCCGGTGGGGCGAAAAACTGTTTTTT.

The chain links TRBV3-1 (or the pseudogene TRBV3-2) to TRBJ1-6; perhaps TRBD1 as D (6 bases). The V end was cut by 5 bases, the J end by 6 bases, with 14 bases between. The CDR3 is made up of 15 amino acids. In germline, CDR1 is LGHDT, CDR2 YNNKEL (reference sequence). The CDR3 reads CASSAGDSGNSPLHF. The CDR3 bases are TGTGCCAGCAGCGCAGGGGACTCCGGTAATTCACCCCTCCACTTT.

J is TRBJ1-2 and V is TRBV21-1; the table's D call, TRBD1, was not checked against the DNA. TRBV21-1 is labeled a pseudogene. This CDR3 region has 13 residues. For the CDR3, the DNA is TGTGCCAGCAGCAAAACAGGGGCTTATGGCTACACCTTC. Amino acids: CASSKTGAYGYTF.